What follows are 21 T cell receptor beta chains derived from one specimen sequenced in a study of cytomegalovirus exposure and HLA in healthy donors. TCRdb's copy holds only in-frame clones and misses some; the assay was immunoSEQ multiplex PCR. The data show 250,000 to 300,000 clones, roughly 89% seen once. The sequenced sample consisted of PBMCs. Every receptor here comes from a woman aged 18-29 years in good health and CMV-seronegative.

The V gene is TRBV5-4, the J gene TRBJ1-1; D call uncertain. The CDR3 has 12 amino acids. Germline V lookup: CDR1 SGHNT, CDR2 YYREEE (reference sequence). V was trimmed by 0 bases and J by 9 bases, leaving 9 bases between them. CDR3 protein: CASSLANSQAFF. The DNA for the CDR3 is TGTGCCAGCAGCTTGGCAAACAGCCAAGCTTTCTTT.

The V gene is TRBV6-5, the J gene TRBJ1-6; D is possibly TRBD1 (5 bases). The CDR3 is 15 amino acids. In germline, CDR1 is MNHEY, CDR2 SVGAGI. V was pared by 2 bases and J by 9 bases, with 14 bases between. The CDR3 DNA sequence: TGTGCCAGCAGTTACGCATCCGGGACTTTTTCACCCCTCCACTTT. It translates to CASSYASGTFSPLHF.

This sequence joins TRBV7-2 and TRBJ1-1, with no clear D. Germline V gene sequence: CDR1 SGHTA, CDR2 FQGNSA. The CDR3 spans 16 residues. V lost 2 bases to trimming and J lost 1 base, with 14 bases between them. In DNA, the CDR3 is TGTGCCAGCAGCTTATTTCCCACCTCGAGGAACACTGAAGCTTTCTTT. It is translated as CASSLFPTSRNTEAFF.

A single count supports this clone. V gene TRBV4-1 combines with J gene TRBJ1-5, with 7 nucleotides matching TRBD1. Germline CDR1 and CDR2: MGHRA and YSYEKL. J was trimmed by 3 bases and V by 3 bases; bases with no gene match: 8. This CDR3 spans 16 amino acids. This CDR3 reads CASSHSPGQSNQPQHF. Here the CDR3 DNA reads TGCGCCAGCAGCCACTCCCCGGGACAGTCCAATCAGCCCCAGCATTTT.

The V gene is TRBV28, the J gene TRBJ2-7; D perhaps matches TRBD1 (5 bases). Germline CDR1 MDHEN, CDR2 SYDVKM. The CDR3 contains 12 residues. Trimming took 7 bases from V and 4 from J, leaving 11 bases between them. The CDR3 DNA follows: TGTGCCAGCAAGCAGGCAGGGTACGAGCAGTACGTC. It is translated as CASKQAGYEQYV.

The CDR3 DNA reads as TGTGCCAGCAGTTACACTCAGGGGGGCTACGAGCAGTACTTC. Translating gives CASSYTQGGYEQYF. This chain links TRBV6-5 with TRBJ2-7; possibly TRBD1 for D (7 bases). Germline CDR1 and CDR2: MNHEY and SVGAGI. This CDR3 is 14 amino acids long. Trimming took off 2 bases at V and 3 bases at J, with 11 bases between the two ends.

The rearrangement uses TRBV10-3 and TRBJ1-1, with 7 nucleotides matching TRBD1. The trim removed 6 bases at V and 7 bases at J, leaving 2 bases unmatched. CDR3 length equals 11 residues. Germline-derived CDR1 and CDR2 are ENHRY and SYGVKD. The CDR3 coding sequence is TGTGCCATCAGCGCAGGGGGTGAAGCTTTCTTT. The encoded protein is CAISAGGEAFF.

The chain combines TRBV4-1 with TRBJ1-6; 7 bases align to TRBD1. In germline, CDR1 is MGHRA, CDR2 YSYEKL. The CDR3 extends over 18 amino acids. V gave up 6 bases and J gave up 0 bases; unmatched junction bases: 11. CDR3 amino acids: CASSSQWTGSSYNSPLHF. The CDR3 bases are TGCGCCAGCAGTTCCCAATGGACAGGAAGCTCCTATAATTCACCCCTCCACTTT.

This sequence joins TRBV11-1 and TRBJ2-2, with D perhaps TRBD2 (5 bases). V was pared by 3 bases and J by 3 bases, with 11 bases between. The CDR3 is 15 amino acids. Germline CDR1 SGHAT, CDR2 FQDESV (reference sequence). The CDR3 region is CASSFGEYHTGELFF. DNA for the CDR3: TGTGCCAGCAGCTTTGGGGAGTATCACACCGGGGAGCTGTTTTTT.

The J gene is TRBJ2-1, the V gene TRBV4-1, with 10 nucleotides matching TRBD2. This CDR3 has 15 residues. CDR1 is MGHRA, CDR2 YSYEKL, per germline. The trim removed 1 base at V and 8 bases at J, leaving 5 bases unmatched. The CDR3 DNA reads TGCGCCAGCAGCCAAGGTAGCGGGGGGCAAGATGAGCAGTTCTTC. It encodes CASSQGSGGQDEQFF.

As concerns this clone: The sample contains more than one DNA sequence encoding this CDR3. This CDR3 is CASSVGQGNNEQFF. The CDR3 nucleotides read TGTGCCAGCAGCGTAGGTCAGGGTAACAATGAGCAGTTCTTC. This sequence joins TRBV9 and TRBJ2-1, with D perhaps TRBD1 (5 bases). The length of the CDR3 is 14 residues. V lost 0 bases and J lost 5, with 9 bases in between. CDR1 is SGDLS, CDR2 YYNGEE, per germline.

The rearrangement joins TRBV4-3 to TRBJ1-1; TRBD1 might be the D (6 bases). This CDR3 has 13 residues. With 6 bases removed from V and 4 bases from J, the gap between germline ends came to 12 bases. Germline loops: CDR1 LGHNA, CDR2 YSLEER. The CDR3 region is CASRTGRSTEAFF. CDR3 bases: TGCGCCAGCAGGACAGGAAGATCCACTGAAGCTTTCTTT.

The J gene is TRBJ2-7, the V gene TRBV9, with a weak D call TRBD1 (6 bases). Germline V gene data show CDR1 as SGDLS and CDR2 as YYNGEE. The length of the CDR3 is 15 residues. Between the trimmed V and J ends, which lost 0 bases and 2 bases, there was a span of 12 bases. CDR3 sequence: CASSVGGRDTYEQYF. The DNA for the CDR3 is TGTGCCAGCAGCGTAGGAGGTCGGGACACCTACGAGCAGTACTTC.

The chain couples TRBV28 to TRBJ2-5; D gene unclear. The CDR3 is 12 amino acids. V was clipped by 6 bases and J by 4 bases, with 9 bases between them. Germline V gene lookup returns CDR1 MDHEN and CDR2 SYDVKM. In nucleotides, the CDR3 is TGTGCCAGCAGCCGCGTAAGAGAGACCCAGTACTTC. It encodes CASSRVRETQYF.

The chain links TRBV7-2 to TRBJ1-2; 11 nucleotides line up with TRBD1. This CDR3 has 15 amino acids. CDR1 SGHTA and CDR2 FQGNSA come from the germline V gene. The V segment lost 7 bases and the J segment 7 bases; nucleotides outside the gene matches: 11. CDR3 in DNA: TGTGCCAGCACCCCCCCCGGACAGGGGGCCGGTGGCTACACCTTC. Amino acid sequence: CASTPPGQGAGGYTF.

The CDR3 region has the DNA TGTGCCAGCAGTTTGACCCAGGGGGTCAATGAGCAGTTCTTC. As protein: CASSLTQGVNEQFF. The chain joins TRBV28 to TRBJ2-1, with 7 nucleotides matching TRBD1. The CDR3 has 14 amino acids. V trimming: 3 bases; J trimming: 6 bases; junction bases outside the gene matches: 5. CDR1 is MDHEN, CDR2 SYDVKM, per germline.

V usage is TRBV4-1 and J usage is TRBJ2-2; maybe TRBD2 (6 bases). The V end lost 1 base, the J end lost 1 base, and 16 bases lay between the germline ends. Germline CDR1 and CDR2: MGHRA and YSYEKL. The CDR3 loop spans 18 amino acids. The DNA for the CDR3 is TGCGCCAGCAGCCAAGCCTCCCCGGCGGGGAAGAACACCGGGGAGCTGTTTTTT. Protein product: CASSQASPAGKNTGELFF.

The CDR3 nucleotides are TGTGCCATCAGTGCGGGTGAGACGGAGGGGTACGAGCAGTACGTC. This encodes CAISAGETEGYEQYV. The chain links TRBV10-3 to TRBJ2-7; TRBD2 might be the D (6 bases). The germline V gene has CDR1 ENHRY and CDR2 SYGVKD. The CDR3 runs to 15 residues. V was trimmed by 4 bases and J by 4 bases, leaving 17 bases between them.

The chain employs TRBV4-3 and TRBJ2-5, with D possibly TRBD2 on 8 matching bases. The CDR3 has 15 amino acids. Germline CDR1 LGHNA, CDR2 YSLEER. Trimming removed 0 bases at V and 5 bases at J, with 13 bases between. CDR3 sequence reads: CASSQEQGTRETQYF. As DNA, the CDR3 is TGCGCCAGCAGCCAAGAACAGGGGACTAGGGAGACCCAGTACTTC.

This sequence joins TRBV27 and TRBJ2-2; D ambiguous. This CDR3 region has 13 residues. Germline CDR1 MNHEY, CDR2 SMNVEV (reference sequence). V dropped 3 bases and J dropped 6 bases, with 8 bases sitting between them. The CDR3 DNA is TGTGCCAGCAGTTTGCTAGGCGCCGGGGAGCTGTTTTTT. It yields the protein CASSLLGAGELFF.

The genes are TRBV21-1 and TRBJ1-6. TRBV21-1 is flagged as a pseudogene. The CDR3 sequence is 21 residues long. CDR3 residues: CASALGAQWTENKRYNSPLHF. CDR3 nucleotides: TGTGCCAGCGCCTTGGGAGCGCAATGGACGGAAAACAAAAGGTATAATTCACCCCTCCACTTT.